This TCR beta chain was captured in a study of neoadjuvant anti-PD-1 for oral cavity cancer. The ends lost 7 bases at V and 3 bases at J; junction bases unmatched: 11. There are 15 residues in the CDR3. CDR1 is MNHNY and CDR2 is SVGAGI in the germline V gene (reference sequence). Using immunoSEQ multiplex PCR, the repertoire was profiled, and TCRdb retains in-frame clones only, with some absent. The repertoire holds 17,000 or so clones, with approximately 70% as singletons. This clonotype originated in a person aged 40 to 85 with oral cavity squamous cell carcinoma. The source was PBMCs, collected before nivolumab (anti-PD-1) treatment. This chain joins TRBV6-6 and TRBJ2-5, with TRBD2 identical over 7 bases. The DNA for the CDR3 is TGTGCCAGCACCCGACGGGTGGGGGGGGAAGAGACCCAGTACTTC. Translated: CASTRRVGGEETQYF.